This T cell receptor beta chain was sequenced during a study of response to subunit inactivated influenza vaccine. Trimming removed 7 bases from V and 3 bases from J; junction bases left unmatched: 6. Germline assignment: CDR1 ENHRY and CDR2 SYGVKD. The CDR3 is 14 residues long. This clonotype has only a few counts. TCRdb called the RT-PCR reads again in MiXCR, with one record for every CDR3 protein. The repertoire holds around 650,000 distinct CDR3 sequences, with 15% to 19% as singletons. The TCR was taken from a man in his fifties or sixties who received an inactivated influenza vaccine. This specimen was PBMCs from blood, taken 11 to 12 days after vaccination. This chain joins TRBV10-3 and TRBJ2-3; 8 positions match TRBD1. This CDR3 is CAINGQGVTDTQYF. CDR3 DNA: TGTGCCATCAATGGACAGGGTGTGACAGATACGCAGTATTTT.